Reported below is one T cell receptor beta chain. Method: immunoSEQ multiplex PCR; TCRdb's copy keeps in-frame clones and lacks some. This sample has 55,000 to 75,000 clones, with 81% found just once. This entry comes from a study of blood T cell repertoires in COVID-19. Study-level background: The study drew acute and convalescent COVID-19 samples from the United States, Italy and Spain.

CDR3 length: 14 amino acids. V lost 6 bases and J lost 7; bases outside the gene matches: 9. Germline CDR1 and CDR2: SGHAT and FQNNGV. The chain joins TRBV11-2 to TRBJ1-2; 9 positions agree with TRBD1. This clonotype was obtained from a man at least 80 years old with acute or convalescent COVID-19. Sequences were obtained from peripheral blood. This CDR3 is CASSRQGGISGYTF. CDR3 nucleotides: TGTGCCAGCAGTCGACAGGGGGGGATTAGTGGCTACACCTTC.